Following are 18 T cell receptor beta chains from one sample sequenced in a study of vaccination and CD4 T cells after COVID-19. Sequencing of cultured CD4+ T cell DNA used the Oncomine TCR Beta short-read assay. From the PCR reads, TCRdb called clonotypes with MiXCR, one entry per CDR3 protein. The data hold 9,500 to 15,000 distinct CDR3 sequences, with about 50% observed a single time. No antigen has been identified for these receptors. Treatment defined: roughly 10-day PBMC culture with coronavirus spike peptide pools or control peptides (ViraFEST assay). What was sequenced was CD4+ T cells from blood, cultured in vitro. The source is a human donor who had recovered from COVID-19.

This clonotype was detected once. The CDR3 loop is CASSPHAGGRDEQFF. CDR3 sequence (DNA): TGTGCCAGCAGCCCCCATGCGGGAGGTCGAGATGAGCAGTTCTTC. This chain connects TRBV28 to TRBJ2-1; TRBD2 matches 8 bases. Germline CDR1 is MDHEN and CDR2 is SYDVKM. V was pared by 6 bases and J by 8 bases, with 12 bases of the junction left unmatched. This CDR3 region has 15 residues.

By sample share, this clonotype is medium-sized. The chain combines TRBV20-1 with TRBJ1-5; D unresolved. CDR1 and CDR2 (germline): DFQATT, SNEGSKA (reference sequence). Trimming removed 3 bases from V and 5 bases from J, with 8 bases in between. This CDR3 region has 12 residues. The CDR3 sequence is CSARSGDQPQHF. DNA of the CDR3: TGCAGTGCTAGGTCCGGGGATCAGCCCCAGCATTTT.

This clonotype was found a few times. CDR3 coding DNA: TGTGCCAGCAGAACTTCCGGCACGGCGAACAATGAGCAGTTCTTC. Translated: CASRTSGTANNEQFF. The chain has TRBV28 and TRBJ2-1, with D unresolved. The CDR3 consists of 15 residues. Trimming shortened V by 6 bases and J by 5 bases, and 17 bases separated the two germline ends. Germline CDR1 reads MDHEN; CDR2 reads SYDVKM.

The chain joins TRBV24-1 to TRBJ2-2; the D call may be TRBD1 or TRBD2 (5 bases each). The CDR3 length is 17 residues. Trimming took 4 bases from V and 3 from J, leaving 17 bases between them. Germline V gene data show CDR1 as KGHDR and CDR2 as SFDVKD. The CDR3 is CATSDPRGGRYTGELFF. The CDR3 bases are TGTGCCACCAGTGACCCGAGGGGCGGTCGTTACACCGGGGAGCTGTTTTTT.

This clonotype appeared a single time. The V and J genes are TRBV19 and TRBJ2-3; D perhaps matches TRBD2 (6 bases). This CDR3 spans 14 amino acids. Trimming shortened V by 1 base and J by 1 base, and 6 bases separated the two germline ends. In germline, CDR1 is LNHDA, CDR2 SQIVND (reference sequence). The CDR3 region has the DNA TGTGCCAGTAGTATAGCTAGCGGCACAGATACGCAGTATTTT. It specifies CASSIASGTDTQYF.

This clonotype was counted between two and nine times. V usage is TRBV30 and J usage is TRBJ1-6, with D uncertain. V lost 0 bases and J lost 10, with 13 bases in between. This CDR3 is 14 amino acids long. Germline loops: CDR1 GTSNPN, CDR2 SVGIG (reference sequence). CDR3 nucleotide sequence: TGTGCCTGGAGTGTAAGGAGCCCTTCATCACCCCTCCACTTT. Its translation: CAWSVRSPSSPLHF.

This chain joins TRBV19 and TRBJ2-5; TRBD2 matches 7 bases. Germline V gene sequence: CDR1 LNHDA, CDR2 SQIVND (reference sequence). V lost 5 bases to trimming and J lost 3 bases; unmatched junction nucleotides: 9. CDR3 length: 15 residues. Here the CDR3 reads CASSRTAGREETQYF. The CDR3 nucleotides are TGTGCCAGTAGTCGAACTGCAGGGAGGGAAGAGACCCAGTACTTC.

The table lists this clonotype with a few counts. This CDR3 reads CASSEPDRVSGYTF. The CDR3 nucleotides read TGTGCCAGCAGTGAGCCGGACAGGGTGTCTGGCTACACCTTC. The V call is TRBV6-1, the J call TRBJ1-2, with 8 bases identical to TRBD1. The CDR3 has 14 residues. J gave up 7 bases and V 3 bases, and 7 bases lay outside the gene matches. Germline V gene data show CDR1 as MNHNS and CDR2 as SASEGT.

The V call is TRBV6-5, the J call TRBJ2-7; D is possibly TRBD1 (5 bases). This CDR3 region has 14 residues. V lost 1 base, J lost 5 bases, and 12 bases lay in between. Germline V gene data show CDR1 as MNHEY and CDR2 as SVGAGI. The CDR3 DNA follows: TGTGCCAGCAGTTACTTAGGGGCTGGGGACGAGCAGTACTTC. Translated, it gives CASSYLGAGDEQYF.

This clonotype has more than one count but fewer than ten. V is TRBV7-2 and J is TRBJ1-5; 7 nucleotides align to TRBD1. Trimming took 4 bases from V and 5 from J; bases not matched to a gene: 5. Germline values: CDR1 SGHTA, CDR2 FQGNSA. CDR3 length: 14 amino acids. CDR3 nucleotide sequence: TGTGCCAGCAGCTCCAGACAGGGACATCAGCCCCAGCATTTT. Protein: CASSSRQGHQPQHF.

This clonotype appeared a few times. CDR3 sequence: CASTRTANTGELFF. The CDR3 coding sequence is TGTGCCAGCACACGGACAGCGAACACCGGGGAGCTGTTTTTT. J is TRBJ2-2 and V is TRBV6-1, with D tentatively TRBD1 (6 bases). V dropped 7 bases and J dropped 0 bases, with 9 bases sitting between them. The germline gives CDR1 MNHNS, CDR2 SASEGT. This CDR3 has 14 amino acids.

V is TRBV30 and J is TRBJ2-2, with D hard to call. The CDR3 is made up of 15 amino acids. Germline assignment: CDR1 GTSNPN and CDR2 SVGIG (reference sequence). Trimming shortened V by 0 bases and J by 1 base, and 9 bases separated the two germline ends. This CDR3 is CAWSVMSGNTGELFF. The CDR3 DNA follows: TGTGCCTGGAGTGTAATGTCAGGGAACACCGGGGAGCTGTTTTTT.

This clonotype was found a few times. This chain joins TRBV2 and TRBJ2-3; the D gene is possibly TRBD2 (6 bases). Germline V gene sequence: CDR1 SNHLY, CDR2 FYNNEI. The germline V and J ends were trimmed by 6 bases and 3 bases, with 16 bases remaining between them. The CDR3 spans 15 residues. CDR3 bases: TGTGCCAGCAGCTGGAACAAGGGACTGACAGATACGCAGTATTTT. Protein sequence: CASSWNKGLTDTQYF.

The chain combines TRBV5-1 with TRBJ1-5, with TRBD1 as a possible D gene (6 bases). Germline V lookup: CDR1 SGHRS, CDR2 YFSETQ. The CDR3 spans 13 residues. V was pared by 5 bases and J by 4 bases, with 10 bases between. The CDR3 here is CASRRGANQPQHF. Here the CDR3 DNA reads TGCGCCAGCAGGAGGGGGGCTAATCAGCCCCAGCATTTT.

This clonotype came up a few times. The chain links TRBV19 to TRBJ1-2; 7 bases agree with TRBD1. The germline V gene has CDR1 LNHDA and CDR2 SQIVND (reference sequence). J gave up 4 bases and V 6 bases, and 8 bases lay outside the gene matches. The CDR3 totals 14 residues. In DNA, the CDR3 is TGTGCCAGTAGACCGGGACAGTTGTTCTATGGCTACACCTTC. The encoded protein is CASRPGQLFYGYTF.

The CDR3 loop is CASSVGQGEDTEAFF. CDR3 DNA sequence: TGTGCCAGCAGCGTAGGACAGGGTGAGGACACTGAAGCTTTCTTT. This chain joins TRBV9 and TRBJ1-1, with 7 bases matching TRBD1. The V gene's germline CDR1 is SGDLS and CDR2 YYNGEE. V shed 0 bases and J 3 bases; nucleotides not matched to a gene: 5. CDR3 length: 15 amino acids. Together with reference TRBV9 and TRBJ1-1, the CDR3 gives the full variable domain: DSGVTQTPKHLITATGQRVTLRCSPRSGDLSVYWYQQSLDQGLQFLIQYYNGEERAKGNILERFSAQQFPDLHSELNLSSLELGDSALYFCASSVGQGEDTEAFFGQGTRLTVV.

The rearrangement links TRBV5-4 to TRBJ2-7; 9 nucleotides line up with TRBD1. The V and J ends lost 0 bases and 6 bases, in that order; junction bases with no gene match: 4. The CDR3 length is 14 residues. Germline V gene data show CDR1 as SGHNT and CDR2 as YYREEE (reference sequence). This CDR3 reads CASSLDRGQSEQYF. The CDR3 bases are TGTGCCAGCAGCTTGGACAGGGGGCAAAGCGAGCAGTACTTC.

The chain links TRBV27 to TRBJ2-6; D uncertain. CDR3 length equals 15 residues. Germline V gives CDR1 MNHEY, CDR2 SMNVEV (reference sequence). The V end lost 5 bases, the J end lost 3 bases, and 11 bases lay between the germline ends. The chain's CDR3 is CASSPLVGGANVLTF. In DNA form, the CDR3 reads TGTGCCAGCAGTCCTTTAGTTGGTGGGGCCAACGTCCTGACTTTC.